This TCR beta chain was observed in a study of cytomegalovirus exposure and HLA in healthy donors. Study details: Clustering assigned 81% of the approximately 370 genotyped donors to the Caucasian-associated ancestry cluster.

Both 60 Vbeta primers and 13 Jbeta primers went into the PCR. Sequencing used immunoSEQ multiplex PCR; TCRdb keeps in-frame clones, though not all of them. The table for this sample gives under 250,000 clones. The CDR3 consists of 11 residues. CDR1 and CDR2 from the germline V gene are MDHEN and SYDVKM. V dropped 7 bases and J dropped 10 bases, with 10 bases sitting between them. The sequenced sample was PBMCs. V gene TRBV28 combines with J gene TRBJ1-4; unclear D gene. The sequence came from a girl aged 2 to 9 in good health and CMV-seropositive. Here the CDR3 reads CASTTGGKLFF. The CDR3 DNA follows: TGTGCCAGCACCACCGGAGGAAAACTGTTTTTT.